This T cell receptor (beta chain) was sequenced in a study of blood T cell repertoires in COVID-19. On the study more broadly: Researchers got acute and convalescent COVID-19 samples from the United States, Italy and Spain. T cells, B-cell-depleted T cells, or PBMCs supplied cDNA or gDNA.

Germline CDR1 and CDR2: MNHNS and SASEGT. V lost 1 base and J 5 bases, leaving 15 bases between the germline ends. The CDR3 extends over 16 amino acids. Original processing notes: Quantification of nucleated cells was approximated via reference gene primer amplification. The data were produced by immunoSEQ multiplex PCR, yet TCRdb's version contains in-frame clones alone and is incomplete. V and J calls and clone size are as listed in that table; D and trimming were resolved from the DNA. This sample has over 90,000 clones; roughly 90% occur once, and the top ten carry less than 2%. The receptor comes from a man older than 75 with acute or convalescent COVID-19. The sequenced sample consisted of peripheral blood. The chain combines TRBV6-1 with TRBJ1-5; maybe TRBD1 (6 bases). CDR3 sequence (DNA): TGTGCCAGCAGTGAAGGTCAGGGGCTCTCTTATCAGCCCCAGCATTTT. Protein product: CASSEGQGLSYQPQHF.